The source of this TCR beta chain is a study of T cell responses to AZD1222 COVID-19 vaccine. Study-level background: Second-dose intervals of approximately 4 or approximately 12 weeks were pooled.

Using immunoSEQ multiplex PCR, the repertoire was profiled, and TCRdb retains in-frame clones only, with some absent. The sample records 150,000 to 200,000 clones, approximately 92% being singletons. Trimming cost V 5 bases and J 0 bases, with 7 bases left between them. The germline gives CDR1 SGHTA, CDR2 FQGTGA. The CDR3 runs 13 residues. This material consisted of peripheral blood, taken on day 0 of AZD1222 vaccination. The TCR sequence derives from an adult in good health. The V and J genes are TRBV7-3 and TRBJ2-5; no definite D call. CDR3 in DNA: TGTGCCAGCAGCCGATCGTACCAAGAGACCCAGTACTTC. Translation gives CASSRSYQETQYF.